These 27 T cell receptor beta chains came from one sample sequenced in a study of blood T cells in healthy people across ages. Using a J-beta primer mix together with a sample-barcoded 5' primer, a second PCR was run for roughly 6 to 12 cycles. TCRdb passed the 5' RACE reads through MiXCR, listing each CDR3 protein once. The sample includes fewer than 2 million distinct CDR3 sequences, more than 35% seen only once; the top ten take about 23%. Material for sequencing was blood. These TCRs come from a human donor in good health.

The chain couples TRBV15 to TRBJ2-1; D possibly uses TRBD1 or TRBD2 (5 bases each). This CDR3 spans 15 amino acids. Trimming cost V 1 base and J 13 bases, with 20 bases left between them. Germline V gene data show CDR1 as LNHNV and CDR2 as YYDKDF (reference sequence). CDR3 sequence reads: CATSRVGSLGETQFF. CDR3 DNA sequence: TGTGCCACCAGCAGAGTTGGCAGCCTAGGGGAGACCCAGTTCTTC.

The chain is built from TRBV6-2 or TRBV6-3 and TRBJ1-6; D call uncertain. The CDR3 contains 12 residues. Germline V lookup: CDR1 MNHEY, CDR2 SVGEGT. Trimming removed 3 bases at V and 11 bases at J, with 8 bases between. The DNA of the CDR3 is TGTGCCAGCAGTTATGGTCGTCCACCCCTCCACTTT. It specifies CASSYGRPPLHF.

A note on this clonotype: An end of the junction does not agree with germline; a read error may underlie this. The CDR3 nucleotides read TGTGTCACCGGGACAGCTACCTACGAGCAGTACTTC. The encoded protein is CVTGTATYEQYF. V and J are TRBV24-1 and TRBJ2-7; TRBD1 matches at 7 bases. Germline CDR1 and CDR2: KGHDR and SFDVKD. The CDR3 spans 12 residues.

This clonotype was picked up many times. The chain employs TRBV4-2 and TRBJ2-1; 8 bases agree with TRBD2. The V gene's germline CDR1 is LGHNA and CDR2 YNFKEQ. J gave up 4 bases and V 3 bases, and 11 bases lay outside the gene matches. This CDR3 is built from 17 residues. The CDR3 coding sequence is TGTGCCAGCAGCCACCAAGGAGGCGGGGGGACGTACAATGAGCAGTTCTTC. This sequence encodes CASSHQGGGGTYNEQFF.

J is TRBJ1-5 and V is TRBV5-1; TRBD1 is a possible D gene (6 bases). Trimming removed 4 bases at V and 2 bases at J, with 13 bases between. CDR1 is SGHRS, CDR2 YFSETQ, per germline. The CDR3 has 15 amino acids. Written as DNA, the CDR3 is TGCGCCAGCAGCCCGGGGGAGGGGGGCAATCAGCCCCAGCATTTT. Translated, it gives CASSPGEGGNQPQHF.

A remark on this clonotype: With a much larger clone just one base away, this may be a read error. V gene TRBV6-2 or TRBV6-3 combines with J gene TRBJ1-6; no clear D gene. Between the trimmed V and J ends, which lost 6 bases and 9 bases, there was a span of 6 bases. Germline CDR1 reads MNHEY; CDR2 reads SVGEGT. The CDR3 is 11 residues long. CDR3: CASSSISPLHF. Here the CDR3 DNA reads TGTGCCAGCAGCTCTATTTCACCCCTCCACTTT.

There are many counts of this clonotype. V usage is TRBV13 and J usage is TRBJ2-1; 8 bases align to TRBD2. Germline V gene sequence: CDR1 PRHDT, CDR2 FYEKMQ (reference sequence). V was pared by 4 bases and J by 7 bases, with 6 bases of the junction left unmatched. This CDR3 has 14 amino acids. The CDR3 loop is CASSYRPGGNEQFF. CDR3 DNA: TGTGCCAGCAGCTATCGACCGGGAGGGAATGAGCAGTTCTTC.

The V gene is TRBV29-1, the J gene TRBJ2-3; no definite D call. CDR1 and CDR2 (germline): SQVTM, ANQGSEA. V gave up 1 base and J gave up 11 bases, with 13 bases separating them. The CDR3 loop spans 12 amino acids. In nucleotides, the CDR3 is TGCAGCGTTGAAGTAGAAGGGCGTGGGCAGTATTTT. This translates into CSVEVEGRGQYF.

The rearrangement links TRBV2 to TRBJ1-5; no definite D call. This CDR3 has 16 residues. V was shortened by 2 bases and J by 4 bases, with 15 bases between the two germline ends. CDR1 is SNHLY, CDR2 FYNNEI, per germline. CDR3 nucleotides: TGTGCCAGCAGTGAACTGGAAGGATATTCTAATCAGCCCCAGCATTTT. It codes for CASSELEGYSNQPQHF.

This clonotype was detected a few times. The chain recombines TRBV20-1 with TRBJ2-4; perhaps TRBD2 as D (5 bases). The V gene's germline CDR1 is DFQATT and CDR2 SNEGSKA (reference sequence). The ends were cut back, 3 bases at V and 5 bases at J, with 11 bases in the middle. The CDR3 is 13 residues long. CDR3 coding DNA: TGCAGTGCTAGCCGGCCAGCGGAAAACATTCAGTACTTC. Its translation is CSASRPAENIQYF.

The chain recombines TRBV6-2 or TRBV6-3 with TRBJ2-2, with D possibly being TRBD2 (6 bases). The V end was cut by 7 bases, the J end by 6 bases, with 15 bases between. The CDR3 spans 14 residues. Germline V gene sequence: CDR1 MNHEY, CDR2 SVGEGT. The CDR3 region has the DNA TGTGCCAGCACCGAAGGTGGAGGGTCCGGGGAGCTGTTTTTT. Amino acid sequence: CASTEGGGSGELFF.

The chain joins TRBV4-1 to TRBJ1-4, with D possibly TRBD1 on 5 matching bases. Between the trimmed V and J ends, which lost 1 base and 10 bases, there was a span of 22 bases. This CDR3 comprises 17 residues. Germline loops: CDR1 MGHRA, CDR2 YSYEKL. DNA of the CDR3: TGCGCCAGCAGCCAAGGTGCCGGGACCTCCACGATGAGAAAACTGTTTTTT. Protein sequence: CASSQGAGTSTMRKLFF.

The sample holds many counts of this clonotype. J is TRBJ1-2 and V is TRBV20-1; D not certain. Germline loops: CDR1 DFQATT, CDR2 SNEGSKA (reference sequence). CDR3 length: 13 residues. Trimming took off 6 bases at V and 5 bases at J, with 16 bases between the two ends. CDR3 bases: TGCAGTGCCGAACCAGGACCGGGGTATGGCTACACCTTC. Protein product: CSAEPGPGYGYTF.

The chain combines TRBV28 with TRBJ1-1; D uncertain. This CDR3 region has 14 residues. V was shortened by 6 bases and J by 3 bases, with 14 bases between the two germline ends. Looked up from germline, CDR1 is MDHEN and CDR2 is SYDVKM. CDR3 sequence: CASRPFPRDTEAFF. The CDR3 nucleotides read TGTGCCAGCAGACCGTTTCCCCGGGACACTGAAGCTTTCTTT.

This chain uses TRBV6-6 with TRBJ2-3; 9 bases are a match to TRBD2. The CDR3 is made up of 14 amino acids. Per germline, CDR1 MNHNY and CDR2 SVGAGI (reference sequence). Trimming cost V 7 bases and J 2 bases; bases outside gene matches: 4. CDR3 loop: CASTLAGNTDTQYF. CDR3 sequence (DNA): TGTGCCAGCACCCTAGCGGGGAACACAGATACGCAGTATTTT.

J is TRBJ1-6 and V is TRBV5-1, with 11 bases fitting TRBD1. The V and J ends lost 1 base and 10 bases, in that order; junction bases with no gene match: 10. Germline CDR1 is SGHRS and CDR2 is YFSETQ. The CDR3 is 17 residues long. As DNA, the CDR3 is TGCGCCAGCAGCTTGACCCCGGGACAGGGGGGAGTATCACCCCTCCACTTT. The encoded protein is CASSLTPGQGGVSPLHF.

This clonotype was picked up a small number of times. This sequence joins TRBV6-5 and TRBJ2-4; possible D gene TRBD1, 6 bases. This CDR3 region has 13 residues. Trimming took 6 bases from V and 13 from J, leaving 19 bases between them. Germline V gene data show CDR1 as MNHEY and CDR2 as SVGAGI. The CDR3 spells CASRRGQSGEQYF. The CDR3 DNA sequence: TGTGCCAGCAGACGCGGACAGTCCGGGGAGCAGTACTTC.

This clonotype was observed a few times. The chain couples TRBV6-2 or TRBV6-3 to TRBJ2-5; 7 bases are shared with TRBD1. There are 14 residues in the CDR3. Per germline, CDR1 MNHEY and CDR2 SVGEGT. Losses at the gene ends were 11 bases for V and 0 bases for J; bases not matched to a gene: 9. The CDR3 DNA reads as TGTGCCGGAAAGGGGGCAAGTCACCAAGAGACCCAGTACTTC. As protein: CAGKGASHQETQYF.

Notes on this clonotype: Given a much more abundant clone one base away, this may be a read error. J is TRBJ1-4 and V is TRBV29-1; 10 nucleotides line up with TRBD1. The CDR3 has 16 residues. Germline loops: CDR1 SQVTM, CDR2 ANQGSEA. Germline trimming cut 8 bases from V and 1 base from J; bases unmatched to any gene: 10. CDR3 nucleotides: TGCAGCATGACCGGGACAGGGGCGGTAACTAATGAAAAACTGTTTTTT. It yields the protein CSMTGTGAVTNEKLFF. The complete variable domain, with remaining parts taken from reference TRBV29-1 and TRBJ1-4, reads SAVISQKPSRDICQRGTSLTIQCQVDSQVTMMFWYRQQPGQSLTLIATANQGSEATYESGFVIDKFPISRPNLTFSTLTVSNMSPEDSSIYLCSMTGTGAVTNEKLFFGSGTQLSVL.

V usage is TRBV9 and J usage is TRBJ1-2; the D gene is possibly TRBD1 (6 bases). V lost 0 bases, J lost 6 bases, and 15 bases lay in between. Looked up from germline, CDR1 is SGDLS and CDR2 is YYNGEE. The CDR3 is 15 amino acids. CDR3 bases: TGTGCCAGCAGCGTAGTTCATTCGACAGGCAATGGCTACACCTTC. Protein sequence: CASSVVHSTGNGYTF.

This clonotype was picked up a small number of times. At one end, the junction sequence differs from germline, possibly due to a read error. The J gene is TRBJ1-2, the V gene TRBV20-1; 7 nucleotides align to TRBD1. From germline, CDR1 is DFQATT and CDR2 SNEGSKA (reference sequence). The CDR3 is 13 amino acids. CDR3 nucleotides: TGCAGTGCACGTACAGGGGATGGATTTGGCTGCACCTTC. Residues: CSARTGDGFGCTF.

The J gene is TRBJ1-5, the V gene TRBV20-1; D gene unclear. The CDR3 is 14 amino acids. Trimming took off 2 bases at V and 7 bases at J, with 15 bases between the two ends. Germline loops: CDR1 DFQATT, CDR2 SNEGSKA (reference sequence). The chain's CDR3 is CSARSGSHEQPQHF. The CDR3 DNA sequence: TGCAGTGCTAGATCCGGGTCCCATGAACAGCCCCAGCATTTT.

The rearrangement uses TRBV29-1 and TRBJ1-1; D is unclear. The CDR3 is made up of 12 amino acids. The ends were cut back, 7 bases at V and 7 bases at J, with 16 bases in the middle. Per the germline V gene, CDR1 is SQVTM and CDR2 is ANQGSEA. CDR3 coding DNA: TGCAGCGCCGTTACCCCGGACCGTGAAGCTTTCTTT. As protein: CSAVTPDREAFF.

This rearrangement joins TRBV7-8 to TRBJ2-1, with 7 bases matching TRBD2. This CDR3 is 16 amino acids long. The junction had 11 bases not matched to a gene; V was cut back by 7 bases and J by 2 bases. The germline V gene has CDR1 SGHVS and CDR2 FQNEAQ. CDR3 sequence (DNA): TGTGCCAGCACCATGCGCCCGGGGGGAACCTACAATGAGCAGTTCTTC. Translating it yields CASTMRPGGTYNEQFF.

This clonotype was detected once. Without the conserved terminal phenylalanine or tryptophan, this CDR3 likely stems from a read error. The rearrangement links TRBV27 to TRBJ1-2, with a possible D match to TRBD1 (5 bases). Germline V gene sequence: CDR1 MNHEY, CDR2 SMNVEV (reference sequence). Trimming took off 5 bases at V and 2 bases at J, with 18 bases between the two ends. The CDR3 contains 16 residues. CDR3 region: CASSPGAGTGNYGYTI. The CDR3, as DNA: TGTGCCAGCAGTCCTGGCGCAGGGACGGGGAACTATGGCTACACCATC.

The chain employs TRBV12-3 or TRBV12-4 and TRBJ2-3; 8 nucleotides line up with TRBD1. This CDR3 region has 15 residues. V shed 6 bases, J shed 3 bases, and the junction held 8 bases outside the gene matches. The DNA for the CDR3 is TGTGCCAGCAGCACGGACAGGGTGCGAACAGATACGCAGTATTTT. The encoded protein is CASSTDRVRTDTQYF.

In its sample, this clonotype was seen once. V gene TRBV7-6 combines with J gene TRBJ2-2; D gene uncertain. Germline CDR1 is SGHVS and CDR2 is FNYEAQ. Trimming shortened V by 3 bases and J by 6 bases, and 11 bases separated the two germline ends. CDR3 length equals 14 residues. The CDR3 loop reads CASSFLPLSGELFF. CDR3 DNA sequence: TGTGCCAGCAGCTTCCTCCCCCTCTCCGGGGAGCTGTTTTTT.